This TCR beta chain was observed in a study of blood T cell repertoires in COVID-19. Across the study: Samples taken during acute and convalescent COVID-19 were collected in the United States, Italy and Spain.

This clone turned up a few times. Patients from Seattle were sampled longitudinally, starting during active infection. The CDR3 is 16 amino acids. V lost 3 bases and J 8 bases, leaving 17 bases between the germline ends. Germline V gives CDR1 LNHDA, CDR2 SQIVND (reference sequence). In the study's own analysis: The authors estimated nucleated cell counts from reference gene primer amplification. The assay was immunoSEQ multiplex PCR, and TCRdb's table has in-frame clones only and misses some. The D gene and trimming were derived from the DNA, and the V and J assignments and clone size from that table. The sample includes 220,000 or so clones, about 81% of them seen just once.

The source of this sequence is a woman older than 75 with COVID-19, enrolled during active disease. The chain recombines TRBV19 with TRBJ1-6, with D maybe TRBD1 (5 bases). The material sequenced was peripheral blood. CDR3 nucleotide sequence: TGTGCCAGTAGTATGGCCCAGGGTTATGGGGATTCACCCCTCCACTTT. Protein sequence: CASSMAQGYGDSPLHF.